Reported below is one T cell receptor (beta chain). There is no known antigen for this receptor. No much larger clone exists at a distance of one base, and base qualities are not known. The data derive from a study of blood T cell repertoires in COVID-19 (dated by TCRdb to about 2020). For the study in its entirety: Samples from collaborators originated in the United States, Italy and Spain and spanned both the acute and convalescent phases of COVID-19. The material from the prospective study consisted of cDNA or gDNA derived from T cells, B-cell-depleted T cells, or PBMCs. The dataset comprised deeply sampled blood TCRbeta repertoires from subjects exposed to, actively infected with, or recovered from COVID-19. Where HLA class I and class II types were available, the types were taken from metadata supplied by the sample provider, not from assay-based typing. The repertoires were made available in a free public database intended to serve as a resource for research on the immune response to SARS-CoV-2. A de-identified subject ID, COVID-19 status, age in years and sex were almost always included in the sample metadata. The samples were drawn from the first 160 participants of the ongoing ImmuneRACE study and from 1,254 subjects provided by 6 global collaborators.

TCRbeta CDR3 regions were amplified from genomic DNA by means of the immunoSEQ Assay, a bias-controlled multiplex PCR. The study's own analysis went as follows. Nucleated cell counts per sample were estimated from amplification of reference gene primers within the assay. To quantify the absolute abundance of each unique TCRbeta CDR3 rearrangement, sequence reads were collapsed and filtered. For each sample, productive Simpson clonality was calculated by taking the square root of Simpson's diversity index across productive rearrangements. TCRdb took over this immuneACCESS table, retaining in-frame rearrangements with V and J assigned. Such tables are incomplete; in checked studies, under half of the missing clones stem from an unresolved V gene, and the remainder is unexplained. V, J and clone size reflect that table, while D and trimming were determined from the DNA. The sample profile shows roughly 280,000 clones; 75% to 95% of them were found once. The biggest ten clones account for 2.5% to 3% of the sample.

Participants in the prospective study were enrolled through a virtual design, were aged roughly 18 to 90 years, and lived in roughly 24 United States geographic areas. In the prospective study, participants were assigned to cohorts based on the clinical history participants reported in a screening survey and a study questionnaire. Exposed participants were defined as having been in contact with someone with a PCR-confirmed or clinician-diagnosed COVID-19 case within 2 weeks of study entry. Mobile phlebotomists in the prospective study collected whole blood, serum and a nasopharyngeal or oropharyngeal swab from every participant. Participants in the prospective study had the option to provide additional blood draws and questionnaires over a roughly 2-month period. Before DNA extraction, prospective study blood samples were shipped either frozen or at room temperature. Broader findings and caveats from the paper: Clinical and demographic metadata were provided uncurated, with the amount varying by source and participant.

The sample consisted of PBMCs or T cells enriched from blood (not recorded which). The receptor comes from a man aged 35 to 55 who had been exposed to COVID-19.

CDR3 reads: CASSYADMGNTEAFF. The bases are TGTGCCAGCAGTTACGCAGACATGGGGAACACTGAAGCTTTCTTT. The sequence is built from TRBV6-5 and TRBJ1-1, with the D gene not confidently named. CDR1 and CDR2 are read off the germline V gene as MNHEY and SVGAGI. V is pared back by 2 bases and J by 1 base, with 11 bases lying between the germline termini. From cysteine to phenylalanine, the CDR3 is 15 amino acids long. The entry retains the CDR3 DNA only, 45 bases that are in frame from base 1.